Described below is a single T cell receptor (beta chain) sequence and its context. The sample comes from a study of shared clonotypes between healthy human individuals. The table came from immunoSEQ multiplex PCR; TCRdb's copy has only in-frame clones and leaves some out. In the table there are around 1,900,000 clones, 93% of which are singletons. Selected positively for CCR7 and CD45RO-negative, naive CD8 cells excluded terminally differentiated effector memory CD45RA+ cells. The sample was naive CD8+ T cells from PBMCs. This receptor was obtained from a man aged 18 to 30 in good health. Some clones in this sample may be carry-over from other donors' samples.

CDR3 sequence reads: CASSFRQGTQNEQFF. CDR3 bases: TGTGCCAGCAGCTTCCGACAGGGAACTCAAAATGAGCAGTTCTTC. This chain links TRBV7-9 with TRBJ2-1, with 7 nucleotides matching TRBD1. Unmatched junction bases numbered 9, after V lost 3 bases and J lost 7 bases. The CDR3 consists of 15 residues. Per germline, CDR1 SEHNR and CDR2 FQNEAQ (reference sequence). Variable domain in full (rest from reference TRBV7-9 and TRBJ2-1): DTGVSQNPRHKITKRGQNVTFRCDPISEHNRLYWYRQTLGQGPEFLTYFQNEAQLEKSRLLSDRFSAERPKGSFSTLEIQRTEQGDSAMYLCASSFRQGTQNEQFFGPGTRLTVL.